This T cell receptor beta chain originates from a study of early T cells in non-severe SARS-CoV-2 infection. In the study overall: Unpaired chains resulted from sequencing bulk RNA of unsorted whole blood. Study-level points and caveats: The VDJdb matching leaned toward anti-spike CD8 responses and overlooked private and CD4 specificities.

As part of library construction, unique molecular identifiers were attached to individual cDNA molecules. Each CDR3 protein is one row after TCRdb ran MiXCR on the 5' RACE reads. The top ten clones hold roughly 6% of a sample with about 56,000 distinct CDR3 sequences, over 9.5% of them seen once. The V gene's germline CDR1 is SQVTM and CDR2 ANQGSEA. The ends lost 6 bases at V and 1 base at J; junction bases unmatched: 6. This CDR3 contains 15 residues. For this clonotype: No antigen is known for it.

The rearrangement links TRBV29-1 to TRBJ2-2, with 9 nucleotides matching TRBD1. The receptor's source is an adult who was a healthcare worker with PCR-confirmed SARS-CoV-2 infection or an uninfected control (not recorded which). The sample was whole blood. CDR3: CSVGRDRVNTGELFF. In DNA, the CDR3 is TGCAGCGTCGGTCGGGACAGGGTGAACACCGGGGAGCTGTTTTTT.